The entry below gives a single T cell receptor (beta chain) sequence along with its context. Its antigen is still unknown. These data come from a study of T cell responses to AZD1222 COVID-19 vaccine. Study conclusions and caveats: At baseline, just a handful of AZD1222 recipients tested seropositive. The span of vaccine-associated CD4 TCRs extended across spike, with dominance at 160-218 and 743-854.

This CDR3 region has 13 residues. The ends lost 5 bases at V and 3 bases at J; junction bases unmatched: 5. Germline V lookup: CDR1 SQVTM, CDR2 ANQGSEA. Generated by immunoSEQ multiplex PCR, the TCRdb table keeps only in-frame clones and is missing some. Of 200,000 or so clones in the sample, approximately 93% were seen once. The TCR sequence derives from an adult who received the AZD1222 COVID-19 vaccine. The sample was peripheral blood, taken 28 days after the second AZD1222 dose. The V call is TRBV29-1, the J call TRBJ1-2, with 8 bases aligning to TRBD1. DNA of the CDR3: TGCAGCGTTCAGGGACAGGCCCACTATGGCTACACCTTC. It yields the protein CSVQGQAHYGYTF.